This entry lists 15 T cell receptor beta chains sequenced from one sample in a study of blood T cell repertoires in COVID-19. The protocol was immunoSEQ multiplex PCR, while the TCRdb copy is restricted to in-frame clones and leaves out a portion. The sample holds around 180,000 clones; more than 75% are singletons and the top ten take around 17%. What was sequenced was PBMCs or T cells enriched from blood (not recorded which). These receptors were collected from a woman aged 50 to 60 with acute COVID-19.

The chain combines TRBV7-9 with TRBJ1-2; 11 bases line up with TRBD1. This CDR3 contains 14 residues. Germline loops: CDR1 SEHNR, CDR2 FQNEAQ (reference sequence). J lost 8 bases, V lost 4 bases, and 6 bases had no gene match. The CDR3 region is CASSSRTGGEGYTF. CDR3 DNA: TGTGCCAGCAGCTCCCGGACAGGGGGCGAGGGCTACACCTTC.

The chain is built from TRBV29-1 and TRBJ1-2; D is ambiguous. CDR1 and CDR2 from the germline V gene are SQVTM and ANQGSEA. The CDR3 runs 12 residues. V lost 4 bases and J lost 6, with 12 bases in between. The CDR3 is CSVVPQSDGYTF. For the CDR3, the DNA is TGCAGCGTTGTTCCACAGTCGGATGGCTACACCTTC.

This chain connects TRBV28 to TRBJ1-1, with unresolved D. Trimming took off 5 bases at V and 7 bases at J, with 14 bases between the two ends. Germline lookup yields CDR1 MDHEN and CDR2 SYDVKM. The CDR3 is 13 residues long. For the CDR3, the DNA is TGTGCCAGCAGTAGGCCCGCAGGCAATGAAGCTTTCTTT. Encoded protein: CASSRPAGNEAFF.

The chain uses TRBV5-1 and TRBJ1-2, with D hard to call. The CDR3 has 13 residues. The germline CDR1 and CDR2 sequences are SGHRS and YFSETQ. V was clipped by 4 bases and J by 4 bases, with 11 bases between them. The CDR3 DNA follows: TGCGCCAGCAGCCCCGGGAGCCTCTATGGCTACACCTTC. Protein: CASSPGSLYGYTF.

The table lists this clone with a few counts. The chain couples TRBV11-3 to TRBJ2-5, with 7 bases aligning to TRBD2. The germline V gene has CDR1 SGHNT and CDR2 YENEEA. Trimming removed 3 bases from V and 5 bases from J; junction bases left unmatched: 3. The CDR3 runs to 13 residues. CDR3 loop: CASSLTSSETQYF. The CDR3 DNA reads TGTGCCAGCAGCTTGACTAGCTCGGAGACCCAGTACTTC.

V usage is TRBV9 and J usage is TRBJ2-5, with D maybe TRBD1 (5 bases). The CDR3 contains 14 residues. V lost 2 bases and J 1 base, leaving 9 bases between the germline ends. Germline V CDR1 and CDR2: SGDLS, YYNGEE. The CDR3 protein is CASSVFDSQETQYF. DNA for the CDR3: TGTGCCAGCAGCGTTTTCGACAGCCAAGAGACCCAGTACTTC. Full variable domain (remainder filled in from reference TRBV9 and TRBJ2-5): DSGVTQTPKHLITATGQRVTLRCSPRSGDLSVYWYQQSLDQGLQFLIQYYNGEERAKGNILERFSAQQFPDLHSELNLSSLELGDSALYFCASSVFDSQETQYFGPGTRLLVL.

J is TRBJ2-2 and V is TRBV29-1; D remains unclear. The CDR3 runs 12 residues. The germline V gene encodes CDR1 SQVTM and CDR2 ANQGSEA. Trimming pared 1 base from V and 6 bases from J, leaving 6 bases between. The CDR3, as DNA: TGCAGCGTTGAAGGAGCCGCCGGGGAGCTGTTTTTT. Its protein is CSVEGAAGELFF.

The CDR3 spells CASSLGYERGGRETQYF. In DNA form, the CDR3 reads TGCGCCAGCAGCTTGGGATATGAGCGGGGGGGCCGGGAGACCCAGTACTTC. The chain is built from TRBV5-1 and TRBJ2-5; TRBD2 aligns across 10 bases. Unmatched junction bases numbered 10, after V lost 0 bases and J lost 5 bases. This CDR3 region has 17 residues. Germline V gives CDR1 SGHRS, CDR2 YFSETQ.

This chain links TRBV5-8 with TRBJ2-3; 13 bases align to TRBD2. Germline-derived CDR1 and CDR2 are SGHTS and YDEGEE. V lost 0 bases, J lost 3 bases, and 7 bases stayed unmatched. The CDR3 is made up of 18 amino acids. CDR3 DNA sequence: TGTGCCAGCAGCTTGGAGCGGACTAGCGGGGGTGGGACAGATACGCAGTATTTT. It codes for CASSLERTSGGGTDTQYF. The whole variable domain, remainder taken from reference TRBV5-8 and TRBJ2-3, is EAGVTQSPTHLIKTRGQQATLRCSPISGHTSVYWYQQALGLGLQFLLWYDEGEERNRGNFPPRFSGRQFPNYSSELNVNALELEDSALYLCASSLERTSGGGTDTQYFGPGTRLTVL.

The chain joins TRBV4-2 to TRBJ2-3; D possibly corresponds to TRBD1 (6 bases). Germline V gene sequence: CDR1 LGHNA, CDR2 YNFKEQ. The CDR3 is made up of 14 amino acids. The V gene lost 3 bases and the J gene lost 8 bases, with 15 bases spanning the gap. In DNA, the CDR3 is TGTGCCAGCAGCCAGGACATAGTAGGGGGTACGCAGTATTTT. Residues: CASSQDIVGGTQYF.

This rearrangement joins TRBV18 to TRBJ1-5; D might be TRBD1 (6 bases). The CDR3 is 12 amino acids. V lost 3 bases and J lost 7, with 7 bases in between. CDR1 is KGHSH, CDR2 LQKENI, per germline. The CDR3 DNA follows: TGTGCCAGCTCACCCACAGGGCAGCCCCAGCATTTT. Residues: CASSPTGQPQHF.

This clone was seen only a few times. V is TRBV3-1 (or the pseudogene TRBV3-2) and J is TRBJ2-1, with D perhaps TRBD2 (5 bases). The V gene's germline CDR1 is LGHDT and CDR2 YNNKEL (reference sequence). The V and J ends lost 3 bases and 4 bases respectively, with 13 bases between them. The CDR3 sequence is 15 residues long. Written as DNA, the CDR3 is TGTGCCAGCAGCCATCGGGGAGCCCGGTACAATGAGCAGTTCTTC. Translation gives CASSHRGARYNEQFF.

A single count supports this clone. DNA for the CDR3: TGCGCCAGCAGCTTGGGTTCTAGCGGTAATGAGCAGTTCTTC. It specifies CASSLGSSGNEQFF. The V gene is TRBV5-1, the J gene TRBJ2-1, with TRBD2 matching over 7 bases. Germline V gives CDR1 SGHRS, CDR2 YFSETQ. Trimming removed 0 bases from V and 7 bases from J; junction bases left unmatched: 4. CDR3 length: 14 residues. Drawing the rest from reference TRBV5-1 and TRBJ2-1, the complete variable domain is KAGVTQTPRYLIKTRGQQVTLSCSPISGHRSVSWYQQTPGQGLQFLFEYFSETQRNKGNFPGRFSGRQFSNSRSEMNVSTLELGDSALYLCASSLGSSGNEQFFGPGTRLTVL.

This rearrangement joins TRBV4-1 to TRBJ1-2; D is unclear. Germline CDR1 is MGHRA and CDR2 is YSYEKL. The CDR3 contains 12 residues. V was shortened by 0 bases and J by 14 bases, with 13 bases between the two germline ends. The CDR3 region is CASSQDWGVATF. The CDR3 bases are TGCGCCAGCAGCCAAGATTGGGGAGTCGCGACCTTC.

A word on this clone: Other DNA sequences in this specimen translate into the identical CDR3. V gene TRBV28 combines with J gene TRBJ1-1; no definite D call. V was cut by 2 bases and J by 3 bases, with 10 bases left in between. Germline assignment: CDR1 MDHEN and CDR2 SYDVKM. The CDR3 loop spans 14 amino acids. The CDR3 loop reads CASSLGRADTEAFF. In nucleotides, the CDR3 is TGTGCCAGCAGTTTAGGGAGGGCGGACACTGAAGCTTTCTTT.